Listed here is a single T cell receptor (beta chain). What it recognizes is unknown. These data come from a study of PD-L1 blockade in urothelial cancer. Overall study: Blood was tested 3 weeks (second dose) and 6 weeks into treatment. Median T cell yield per blood sample was about 150,000 cells.

Study findings and constraints: Greater 3-week expansion of tumor-associated blood clones was recorded for durable-benefit patients.

Libraries were prepared by immunoSEQ multiplex PCR; TCRdb keeps only in-frame clonotypes and omits some of them. Of 35,000 to 45,000 clones in the sample, around four fifths were seen once. Time point reported: peripheral blood 6 weeks after treatment start. Patients' urothelial carcinoma was locally advanced or metastatic. The sequence came from a man aged 55 to 70 with urothelial cancer. The source material was PBMCs, sampled around atezolizumab (anti-PD-L1) treatment.

In DNA form, the CDR3 reads TGTGCCAGCAGCTTGAGCGGGGGGCCCAGCGAGCAGTACTTC. Translating it yields CASSLSGGPSEQYF. The V gene is TRBV7-9, the J gene TRBJ2-7, with 9 positions matching TRBD2. V was clipped by 3 bases and J by 6 bases; unmatched bases: 6. The CDR3 length is 14 residues. Germline CDR1 is SEHNR and CDR2 is FQNEAQ (reference sequence).